This TCR beta chain is from a study of T cell repertoires in aging, cancer and after chemotherapy. Study background: Donor ages fell into six groups from 30 or younger up to 70 or older. Chronic lymphocytic leukemia patients on fludarabine- or bendamustine-based regimens gave paired samples before and after chemotherapy. Study conclusions and caveats: Median generation probability rose over the chemotherapy interval in each cancer cohort, suggesting rebound thymic output. Untreated cancer patients had significantly lower blood TCR diversity than age-matched healthy donors.

This clonotype came up a few times. Its antigen is undetermined. Germline loops: CDR1 GTSNPN, CDR2 SVGIG (reference sequence). V lost 0 bases and J lost 9; bases outside the gene matches: 11. The CDR3 has 14 residues. TCR beta rearrangements were amplified from peripheral blood genomic DNA. TRB rearrangements spanning V, D and J were amplified using mixed TRB-A/B primers. TCRdb reprocessed the multiplex PCR reads via MiXCR and lists one record per CDR3 protein. The data show around 9,300 distinct CDR3 sequences, with under 25% seen just once and roughly 13% held by the top ten. The sample taken for sequencing was blood. This rearrangement joins TRBV30 to TRBJ2-7; 7 nucleotides agree with TRBD2. The source of this sequence is a human donor with a blood cancer. The donor label of this sample is uncertain. Written as DNA, the CDR3 is TGTGCCTGGAGTGTGCTAGCGGCCAATCGGGGGCAGTACTTC. This codes for CAWSVLAANRGQYF.